One sample yielded the 23 T cell receptor beta chains listed below, sequenced in a study of CD8+ T cells in alopecia areata (dated by TCRdb to the late 2010s). Library preparation was by the immunoSEQ multiplex PCR assay. To provide template for TCR sequencing, every sample had RNA extracted and reverse transcribed into cDNA. TCRdb stores this immuneACCESS table with in-frame sequences only. Part of the clones is absent; in the studies checked, under half of the shortfall reflects unresolved V genes, and no reason is known for the rest. This sample is represented by approximately 180,000 clones; approximately 65% of them were singletons. The ten biggest clones cover 9.5% to 12% of the sample. The time point label here, explained by the study, means: baseline before oral tofacitinib. Sequencing used CD8+ T cells sorted from blood, obtained at week 0. All receptors derive from a human donor with alopecia areata.

The rearrangement links TRBV27 to TRBJ2-1; 9 bases are shared with TRBD2. With V trimmed by 4 bases and J by 4 bases, 2 bases remained unmatched. CDR1 MNHEY and CDR2 SMNVEV come from the germline V gene (reference sequence). There are 14 residues in the CDR3. The CDR3 reads CASSSAGGYNEQFF. The CDR3 bases are TGTGCCAGCAGTTCAGCGGGGGGTTACAATGAGCAGTTCTTC.

The rearrangement links TRBV9 to TRBJ1-2, with D unresolved. Germline values: CDR1 SGDLS, CDR2 YYNGEE. Trimming removed 5 bases at V and 8 bases at J, with 7 bases between. The CDR3 runs 10 residues. CDR3 coding DNA: TGTGCCAGCAGTTCTCTCGGCTACACCTTC. It encodes CASSSLGYTF.

A few counts support this clone. Relative to the germline gene, one junction end is altered; a read error may explain this. The rearrangement links TRBV4-1 to TRBJ1-1, with no clear D. The germline CDR1 and CDR2 sequences are MGHRA and YSYEKL. The CDR3 loop spans 15 amino acids. CDR3 nucleotide sequence: TGCGCCAGCAGCCAAGAAGGGCATGAGAACATTGAAGCTTTCTTT. Amino acid sequence: CASSQEGHENIEAFF.

V is TRBV6-5 and J is TRBJ1-4; 10 bases agree with TRBD1. This CDR3 spans 14 amino acids. The junction had 4 bases not matched to a gene; V was cut back by 6 bases and J by 6 bases. From germline, CDR1 is MNHEY and CDR2 SVGAGI. The CDR3, as DNA: TGTGCCAGCAGCGGACAGGGGGAATATGAAAAACTGTTTTTT. Its translation: CASSGQGEYEKLFF.

V gene TRBV25-1 combines with J gene TRBJ1-5, with D possibly TRBD1 on 6 matching bases. Germline CDR1 reads MGHDK; CDR2 reads SYGVNS. The CDR3 consists of 16 residues. The V end lost 6 bases, the J end lost 3 bases, and 18 bases lay between the germline ends. The DNA of the CDR3 is TGTGCCAGCAGGGACAGCGCCTCGGGGATCAATCAGCCCCAGCATTTT. Translating it yields CASRDSASGINQPQHF.

This clone was found a few times. Different DNA sequences within this sample yield the same CDR3. The V gene is TRBV19, the J gene TRBJ1-6; D gene ambiguous. The CDR3 runs to 12 residues. CDR1 and CDR2 from the germline V gene are LNHDA and SQIVND (reference sequence). V dropped 3 bases and J dropped 9 bases, with 6 bases sitting between them. The CDR3 loop is CASSIGGSPLHF. In DNA, the CDR3 is TGTGCCAGTAGTATCGGCGGTTCACCCCTCCACTTT.

The V gene is TRBV6-5, the J gene TRBJ2-7, with 8 bases aligning to TRBD1. After removal of 6 bases from V and 6 bases from J, the junction contained 4 bases not matched to a gene. This CDR3 has 12 residues. The germline CDR1 and CDR2 sequences are MNHEY and SVGAGI. CDR3 nucleotides: TGTGCCAGCAGCCGAGACAGGGGCGAGCAGTACTTC. Its protein product is CASSRDRGEQYF.

The CDR3 sequence is CASSLFRGAGQPQHF. The CDR3, as DNA: TGTGCCAGCAGCTTATTCAGGGGAGCGGGTCAGCCCCAGCATTTT. The V and J genes are TRBV7-2 and TRBJ1-5; TRBD1 might be the D (6 bases). Germline CDR1 is SGHTA and CDR2 is FQGNSA. Trimming removed 2 bases from V and 6 bases from J, with 14 bases in between. The CDR3 covers 15 residues. Full variable domain (rest looked up from reference TRBV7-2 and TRBJ1-5): GAGVSQSPSNKVTEKGKDVELRCDPISGHTALYWYRQSLGQGLEFLIYFQGNSAPDKSGLPSDRFSAERTGGSVSTLTIQRTQQEDSAVYLCASSLFRGAGQPQHFGDGTRLSIL.

The V and J genes are TRBV13 and TRBJ2-7; 9 bases match TRBD1. Trimming cost V 8 bases and J 0 bases; bases outside gene matches: 2. The CDR3 runs 13 residues. Germline V gives CDR1 PRHDT, CDR2 FYEKMQ (reference sequence). CDR3: CASGQGTSYEQYF. The CDR3 DNA reads as TGTGCCAGCGGACAGGGGACCTCCTACGAGCAGTACTTC.

V is TRBV18 and J is TRBJ1-1; tentatively, D is TRBD1 (5 bases). This CDR3 is built from 13 residues. CDR1 KGHSH and CDR2 LQKENI come from the germline V gene. Trimming pared 4 bases from V and 8 bases from J, leaving 14 bases between. In nucleotides, the CDR3 is TGTGCCAGCTCACGTCCCGCGGGGGGGGAAGCTTTCTTT. Protein product: CASSRPAGGEAFF.

The chain couples TRBV23-1 to TRBJ1-1, with TRBD1 matching 7 bases. TRBV23-1 is assigned to the ORF class and has an uncertain function. J was trimmed by 3 bases and V by 1 base; bases with no gene match: 5. The CDR3 spans 15 residues. This CDR3 reads CASSQYLQGYTEAFF. CDR3 DNA: TGCGCCAGCAGTCAATACTTACAGGGGTACACTGAAGCTTTCTTT.

This clone was observed once. The rearrangement uses TRBV9 and TRBJ1-5, with D maybe TRBD1 (6 bases). Germline V gene lookup returns CDR1 SGDLS and CDR2 YYNGEE. The CDR3 runs to 15 residues. V was pared by 4 bases and J by 3 bases, with 14 bases between. Written as DNA, the CDR3 is TGTGCCAGCAGCCCAGGGGCGCAGTTCAATCAGCCCCAGCATTTT. This sequence encodes CASSPGAQFNQPQHF.

CDR3: CASRTDRGSYGYTF. CDR3 DNA sequence: TGTGCCAGCAGAACTGACAGGGGTAGCTATGGCTACACCTTC. The chain has TRBV6-1 and TRBJ1-2, with 8 bases matching TRBD1. V was pared by 6 bases and J by 4 bases, with 7 bases of the junction left unmatched. The germline gives CDR1 MNHNS, CDR2 SASEGT. The length of the CDR3 is 14 residues.

This clone was counted a few times. J is TRBJ1-2 and V is TRBV14, with a tentative D call TRBD1 (6 bases). V lost 6 bases to trimming and J lost 3 bases, with 11 bases between them. The CDR3 has 13 residues. Germline assignment: CDR1 SGHDN and CDR2 FVKESK. CDR3 sequence (DNA): TGTGCCAGCAGGGGGGCGCGGGACTATGGCTACACCTTC. Translating it yields CASRGARDYGYTF.

This clone was seen more than once but under ten times. The germline gene is not matched at one end of the junction; a read error may be the cause. The gene calls are TRBV2 and TRBJ2-7; maybe TRBD1 (6 bases). The CDR3 loop spans 14 amino acids. The germline V gene encodes CDR1 SNHLY and CDR2 FYNNEI. The CDR3 sequence is CASSQETGWWEQYF. The CDR3 coding sequence is TGCGCCAGCAGCCAGGAGACAGGTTGGTGGGAGCAGTACTTC.

The V and J genes are TRBV27 and TRBJ1-5; 7 bases line up with TRBD1. J lost 4 bases, V lost 2 bases, and 5 bases had no gene match. This CDR3 has 15 residues. In germline, CDR1 is MNHEY, CDR2 SMNVEV (reference sequence). The CDR3 sequence: CASSLGQGENQPQHF. The CDR3 nucleotides are TGTGCCAGCAGTTTAGGGCAGGGGGAAAATCAGCCCCAGCATTTT.

This chain connects TRBV7-9 to TRBJ1-2; possibly TRBD1 for D (5 bases). Between the trimmed V and J ends, which lost 4 bases and 12 bases, there was a span of 21 bases. Germline V gives CDR1 SEHNR, CDR2 FQNEAQ (reference sequence). The CDR3 covers 14 residues. CDR3 DNA sequence: TGTGCCAGCAGCTCGGCCGGGTCAGGGAGACGTGACACCTTC. This translates into CASSSAGSGRRDTF.

This clone was counted only a few times. The chain links TRBV5-1 to TRBJ2-1; D call uncertain. V was trimmed by 0 bases and J by 0 bases, leaving 7 bases between them. The germline CDR1 and CDR2 sequences are SGHRS and YFSETQ. The CDR3 covers 15 residues. This chain's CDR3 is CASSLEEPSYNEQFF. DNA for the CDR3: TGCGCCAGCAGCTTGGAGGAGCCCTCCTACAATGAGCAGTTCTTC.

This clone appeared once. The V gene is TRBV13, the J gene TRBJ2-3, with 16 bases lining up with TRBD2. The CDR3 is made up of 17 amino acids. The junction had 5 bases not matched to a gene; V was cut back by 4 bases and J by 4 bases. Germline assignment: CDR1 PRHDT and CDR2 FYEKMQ (reference sequence). CDR3 coding DNA: TGTGCCAGCAGCTCGGGACTAGCGGGGGGGCAGGCAGATACGCAGTATTTT. Protein product: CASSSGLAGGQADTQYF.

The chain has TRBV7-9 and TRBJ2-1; D is undetermined. There are 12 residues in the CDR3. V dropped 5 bases and J dropped 6 bases, with 8 bases sitting between them. Per germline, CDR1 SEHNR and CDR2 FQNEAQ (reference sequence). The CDR3 reads CASSPFGNEQFF. The DNA of the CDR3 is TGTGCCAGCAGCCCTTTTGGCAATGAGCAGTTCTTC.

This clone has just a few counts. This chain uses TRBV29-1 with TRBJ1-1; tentatively, D is TRBD1 (5 bases). CDR1 is SQVTM, CDR2 ANQGSEA, per germline. The CDR3 has 11 residues. Trimming pared 6 bases from V and 4 bases from J, leaving 9 bases between. CDR3 sequence (DNA): TGCAGCGTCGACAGTTTCACTGAAGCTTTCTTT. Its translation: CSVDSFTEAFF.

This clone was detected only a few times. The rearrangement links TRBV11-2 to TRBJ2-3, with D maybe TRBD2 (5 bases). Germline V gene data show CDR1 as SGHAT and CDR2 as FQNNGV. The CDR3 totals 15 residues. Trimming left V 5 bases short and J 1 base short, with 13 bases between. The CDR3 region is CASSPEGLRTDTQYF. The CDR3 region has the DNA TGTGCCAGCAGCCCCGAGGGCCTGCGCACAGATACGCAGTATTTT.

This clone was detected only a few times. V and J are TRBV29-1 and TRBJ2-3; D is ambiguous. Germline V gene data show CDR1 as SQVTM and CDR2 as ANQGSEA. Deletions cut 4 bases from V and 4 bases from J, with 9 bases between. The CDR3 length is 12 residues. This chain's CDR3 is CSVVIGADTQYF. For the CDR3, the DNA is TGCAGCGTTGTAATTGGGGCAGATACGCAGTATTTT.